Detailed here is one TCR beta chain. Its antigen remains unknown. A junction end diverges from the germline sequence, so it may reflect a read error. A multiplex PCR was run with 60 Vbeta primers and 13 Jbeta primers. Some clones are missing from TCRdb's copy, which holds only in-frame ones; the method was immunoSEQ multiplex PCR. The data hold 100,000 or so clones, with roughly 79% observed a single time. The entry originates in a study of cytomegalovirus exposure and HLA in healthy donors. General study findings and limits: The authors enumerated roughly 180 TCR beta chains as linked to cytomegalovirus. The CMV antigen specificity of a few CMV-associated chains was confirmed through in vitro analysis.

The CDR3 is 12 amino acids. The germline CDR1 and CDR2 sequences are LNHDA and SQIVND (reference sequence). The gene calls are TRBV19 and TRBJ2-1; 7 bases match TRBD1. The sample consisted of PBMCs. This receptor was identified in a man aged 40-49 years in good health and CMV-seronegative. Here the CDR3 DNA reads TGTGCCAGTAGCCCCCTTGAGGACAGGAAGATCTTC. This gives the protein CASSPLEDRKIF.